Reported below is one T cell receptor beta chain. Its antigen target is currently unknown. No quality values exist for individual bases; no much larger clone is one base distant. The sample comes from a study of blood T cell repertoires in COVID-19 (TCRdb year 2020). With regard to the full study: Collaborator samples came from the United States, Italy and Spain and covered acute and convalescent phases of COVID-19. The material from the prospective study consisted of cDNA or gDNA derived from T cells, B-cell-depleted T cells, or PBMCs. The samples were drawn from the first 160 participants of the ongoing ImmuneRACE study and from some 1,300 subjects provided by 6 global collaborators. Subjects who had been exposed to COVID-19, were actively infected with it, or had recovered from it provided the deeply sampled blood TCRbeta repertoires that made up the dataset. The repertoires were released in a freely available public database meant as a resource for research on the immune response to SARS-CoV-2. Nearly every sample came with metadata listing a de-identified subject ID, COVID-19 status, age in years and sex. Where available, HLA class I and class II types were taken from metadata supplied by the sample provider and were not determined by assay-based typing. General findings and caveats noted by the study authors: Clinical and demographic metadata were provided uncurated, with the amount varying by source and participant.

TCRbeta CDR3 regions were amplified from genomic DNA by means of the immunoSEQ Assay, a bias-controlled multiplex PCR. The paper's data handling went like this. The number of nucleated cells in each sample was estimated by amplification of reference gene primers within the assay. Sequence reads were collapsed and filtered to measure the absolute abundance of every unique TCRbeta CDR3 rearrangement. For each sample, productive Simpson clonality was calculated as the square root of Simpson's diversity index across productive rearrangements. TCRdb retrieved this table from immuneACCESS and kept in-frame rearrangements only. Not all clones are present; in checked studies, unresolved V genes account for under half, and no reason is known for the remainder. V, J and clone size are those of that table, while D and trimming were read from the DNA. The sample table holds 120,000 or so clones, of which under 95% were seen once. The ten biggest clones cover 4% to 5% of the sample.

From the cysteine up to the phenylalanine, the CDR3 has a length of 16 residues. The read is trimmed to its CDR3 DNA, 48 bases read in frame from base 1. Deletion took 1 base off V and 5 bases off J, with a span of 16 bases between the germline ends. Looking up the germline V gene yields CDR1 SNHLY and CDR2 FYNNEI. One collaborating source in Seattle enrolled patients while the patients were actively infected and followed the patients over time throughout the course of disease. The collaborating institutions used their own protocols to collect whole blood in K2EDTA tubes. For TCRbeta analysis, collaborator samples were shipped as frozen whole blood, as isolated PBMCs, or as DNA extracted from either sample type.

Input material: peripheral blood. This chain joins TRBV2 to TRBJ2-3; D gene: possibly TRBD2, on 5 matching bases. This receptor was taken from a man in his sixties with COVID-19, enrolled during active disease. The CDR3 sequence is CASSEGQTRAQDTQYF. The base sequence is TGTGCCAGCAGTGAAGGACAAACTAGGGCACAAGATACGCAGTATTTT.